A selection of T cell receptor beta chains follows, all from one sample in a study of cytomegalovirus exposure and HLA in healthy donors. Clones were read by immunoSEQ multiplex PCR, and TCRdb kept only the in-frame ones, dropping some. The sample records 150,000 to 200,000 clones, around 79% being singletons. The sample consisted of PBMCs. The receptors stem from a woman aged 45-65 years in good health and CMV-seropositive. Each CDR3 is given with its conserved first and last residue. The D gene is left open where the match is weak. A clone size is listed for some rows: how often the clone was seen (once, few, many), or a class if it is expanded.

d_gene,v_gene,abundance,j_gene,CDR3aa,CDR3nt
TRBD1,TRBV15,-,TRBJ2-2,CATSRGKQGANTGELFF,TGTGCCACCAGCAGAGGGAAACAGGGGGCAAACACCGGGGAGCTGTTTTTT
-,TRBV5-4,-,TRBJ2-7,CASSLYGQGSYEQYF,TGTGCCAGCAGCTTGTATGGTCAGGGTTCCTACGAGCAGTACTTC
TRBD1,TRBV2,-,TRBJ1-1,CASTRDRVNTEAFF,TGTGCCAGCACCCGGGACAGGGTGAACACTGAAGCTTTCTTT
TRBD1,TRBV5-1,-,TRBJ2-2,CASSTRTGGITGELFF,TGCGCCAGCAGCACCCGGACAGGGGGCATCACCGGGGAGCTGTTTTTT
-,TRBV2,few,TRBJ2-5,CASTNRDSWETQYF,TGTGCCAGCACCAACCGGGATAGCTGGGAGACCCAGTACTTC
-,TRBV5-4,-,TRBJ2-2,CASSPGLPGELFF,TGTGCCAGCAGCCCAGGGTTGCCCGGGGAGCTGTTTTTT
TRBD1,TRBV19,-,TRBJ1-4,CASNLGTANEKLFF,TGTGCCAGTAACCTCGGGACAGCTAATGAAAAACTGTTTTTT
-,TRBV28,-,TRBJ2-2,CASSLGAAGELFF,TGTGCCAGCAGTTTAGGGGCTGCCGGGGAGCTGTTTTTT
TRBD1,TRBV28,-,TRBJ2-7,CASSTTGDSYEQYF,TGTGCCAGCAGTACGACAGGGGACTCCTACGAGCAGTACTTC
TRBD2,TRBV5-6,-,TRBJ2-2,CASSLDLNGRYTGELFF,TGTGCCAGCAGCTTGGATCTTAACGGGAGGTACACCGGGGAGCTGTTTTTT
TRBD2,TRBV7-2,-,TRBJ2-5,CASSLVTGGPGETQYF,TGTGCCAGCAGCTTAGTGACGGGGGGGCCCGGAGAGACCCAGTACTTC
-,TRBV19,-,TRBJ1-2,CASRRAWDTNYGYTF,TGTGCCAGTCGACGAGCCTGGGACACCAACTATGGCTACACCTTC
-,TRBV6-1,-,TRBJ1-1,CASILSGQFTEAFF,TGTGCCAGCATTCTATCAGGACAGTTCACTGAAGCTTTCTTT
TRBD1,TRBV5-6,-,TRBJ1-5,CASSSWTGDSQPQHF,TGTGCCAGCAGCTCCTGGACAGGGGACAGTCAGCCCCAGCATTTT
TRBD1,TRBV28,-,TRBJ1-1,CASSWNRGTEAFF,TGTGCCAGCAGTTGGAACAGGGGTACTGAAGCTTTCTTT
-,TRBV11-2,-,TRBJ2-3,CASSLGSGDTQYF,TGTGCCAGCAGCTTAGGGAGCGGGGATACGCAGTATTTT
-,TRBV1,-,TRBJ1-2,CTSSPYSEGTNYGYTF,TGCACCAGCAGCCCTTATTCAGAGGGCACTAACTATGGCTACACCTTC
TRBD2,TRBV6-4,-,TRBJ2-1,CASSDGRGLAGPWDEQFF,TGTGCCAGCAGTGACGGACGGGGACTAGCGGGACCGTGGGATGAGCAGTTCTTC
-,TRBV18,-,TRBJ1-1,CASSPGAGGTEAFF,TGTGCCAGCTCACCAGGTGCGGGTGGCACTGAAGCTTTCTTT
TRBD2,TRBV2,few,TRBJ2-1,CASRRSGRASNEQFF,TGTGCCAGCAGACGTAGCGGGAGGGCTAGCAATGAGCAGTTCTTC
TRBD1,TRBV6-1,-,TRBJ1-2,CASSLTGNGYTF,TGTGCCAGCAGCTTGACAGGGAACGGCTACACCTTC
TRBD1,TRBV6-1,-,TRBJ1-4,CASSKDWTGLATNEKLFF,TGTGCCAGCAGTAAAGATTGGACAGGACTTGCAACTAATGAAAAACTGTTTTTT
-,TRBV7-6,few,TRBJ2-6,CASSSRLRSSGANVLTF,TGTGCCAGCAGCTCACGACTGAGGAGCTCTGGGGCCAACGTCCTGACTTTC
TRBD1,TRBV28,-,TRBJ1-4,CASSLFGTAQGEKLFF,TGTGCCAGCAGTTTATTTGGGACAGCTCAGGGTGAAAAACTGTTTTTT
TRBD2,TRBV14,-,TRBJ2-1,CASSRTSGGAYNEQFF,TGTGCCAGCAGCCGGACTAGCGGGGGGGCCTACAATGAGCAGTTCTTC
-,TRBV19,-,TRBJ1-5,CAVGPNSNQPQHF,TGTGCCGTTGGCCCCAATAGCAATCAGCCCCAGCATTTT
TRBD2,TRBV2,-,TRBJ2-1,CASRTGAGGGNEQFF,TGTGCCAGCAGGACCGGGGCGGGAGGGGGTAATGAGCAGTTCTTC